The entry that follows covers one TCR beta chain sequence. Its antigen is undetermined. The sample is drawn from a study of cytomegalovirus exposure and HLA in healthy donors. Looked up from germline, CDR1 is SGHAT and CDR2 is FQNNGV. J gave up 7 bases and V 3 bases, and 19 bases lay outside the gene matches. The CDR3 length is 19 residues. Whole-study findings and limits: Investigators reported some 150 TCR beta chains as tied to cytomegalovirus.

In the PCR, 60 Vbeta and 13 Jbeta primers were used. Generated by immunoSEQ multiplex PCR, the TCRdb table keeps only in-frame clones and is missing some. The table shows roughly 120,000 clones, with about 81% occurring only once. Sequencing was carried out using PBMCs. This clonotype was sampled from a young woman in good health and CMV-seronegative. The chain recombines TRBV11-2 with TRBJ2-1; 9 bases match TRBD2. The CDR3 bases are TGTGCCAGCAGCTTGTCGGGACGTAGGTATAGCGGGAGTGAAAATGAGCAGTTCTTC. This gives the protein CASSLSGRRYSGSENEQFF.